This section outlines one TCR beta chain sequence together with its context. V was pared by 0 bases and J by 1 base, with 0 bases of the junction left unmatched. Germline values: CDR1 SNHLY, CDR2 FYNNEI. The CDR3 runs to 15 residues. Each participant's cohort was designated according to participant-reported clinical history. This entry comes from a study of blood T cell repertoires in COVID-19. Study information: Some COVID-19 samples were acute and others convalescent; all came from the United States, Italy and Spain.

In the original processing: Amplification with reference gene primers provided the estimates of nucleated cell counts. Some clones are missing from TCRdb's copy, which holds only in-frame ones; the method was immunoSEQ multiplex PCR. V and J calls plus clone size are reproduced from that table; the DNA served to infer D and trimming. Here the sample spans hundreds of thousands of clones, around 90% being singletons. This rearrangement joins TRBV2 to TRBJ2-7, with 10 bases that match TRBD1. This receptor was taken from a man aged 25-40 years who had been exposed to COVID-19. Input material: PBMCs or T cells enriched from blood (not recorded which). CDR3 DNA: TGTGCCAGCAGTGAAGCGGACAGGGGGTCCTACGAGCAGTACTTC. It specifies CASSEADRGSYEQYF.